A selection of T cell receptor beta chains follows, all from one sample in a study of cytomegalovirus exposure and HLA in healthy donors. Assay: immunoSEQ multiplex PCR; the TCRdb copy retains only in-frame clones and omits some. The sample has under 200,000 clones, 75% seen once; the top ten hold around 1.5%. Sequencing was performed on PBMCs. The receptors shown here come from a man younger than 35 in good health and CMV-seronegative. CDR3s include the opening cysteine and the closing phenylalanine or tryptophan. Each record gives: clone size, J gene, V gene, D gene, CDR3 protein, CDR3 DNA. The D gene is left open where the match is weak. For some rows the clone size is stated as once, few or many, or as a class when expanded; others skip it.

NA | TRBJ2-2 | TRBV7-2 | NA | CASSLGARGTGELFF | TGTGCCAGCAGCTTAGGTGCCCGGGGAACCGGGGAGCTGTTTTTT
NA | TRBJ2-1 | TRBV5-1 | TRBD2 | CASSLGTSGKEWLNEQFF | TGCGCCAGCAGCTTGGGGACTAGCGGGAAAGAGTGGTTAAATGAGCAGTTCTTC
NA | TRBJ1-1 | TRBV7-9 | NA | CASSLVGMNTEAFF | TGTGCCAGCAGCTTAGTCGGGATGAACACTGAAGCTTTCTTT
NA | TRBJ2-5 | TRBV19 | TRBD1 | CASSITGGRETQYF | TGTGCCAGTAGTATAACAGGGGGCAGGGAGACCCAGTACTTC
NA | TRBJ1-1 | TRBV6-5 | TRBD1 | CASRTGDEAFF | TGTGCCAGCAGGACAGGGGATGAAGCTTTCTTT
NA | TRBJ2-5 | TRBV5-4 | TRBD2 | CASSLVIGTSAQETQYF | TGTGCCAGCAGCTTGGTAATCGGGACTAGCGCACAAGAGACCCAGTACTTC
once | TRBJ2-7 | TRBV19 | NA | CAPGWTLSSYEQYF | TGTGCCCCCGGCTGGACACTGAGCTCCTACGAGCAGTACTTC
NA | TRBJ1-1 | TRBV7-9 | NA | CASTPGNTEAFF | TGTGCCAGCACCCCGGGGAACACTGAAGCTTTCTTT
NA | TRBJ2-7 | TRBV15 | NA | CATSRERDLYEQYF | TGTGCCACCAGCAGAGAACGGGATCTCTACGAGCAGTACTTC
NA | TRBJ2-7 | TRBV7-2 | TRBD1 | CASSLYPQGARYEQYF | TGTGCCAGCAGCTTATACCCGCAGGGGGCGCGGTACGAGCAGTACTTC
once | TRBJ2-1 | TRBV19 | TRBD2 | CASSIQAGAANEQFF | TGTGCCAGTAGTATTCAAGCGGGAGCGGCAAATGAGCAGTTCTTC
NA | TRBJ2-3 | TRBV13 | NA | CASSGLPKVDTQYF | TGTGCCAGCAGCGGACTCCCAAAGGTTGATACGCAGTATTTT
few | TRBJ2-5 | TRBV5-1 | TRBD2 | CASSSAGGPETQYF | TGCGCCAGCAGTTCAGCGGGAGGGCCAGAGACCCAGTACTTC
NA | TRBJ1-2 | TRBV5-1 | TRBD1 | CASSLAGGQGARNYGYTF | TGCGCCAGCAGCTTGGCCGGGGGACAGGGGGCGCGCAACTATGGCTACACCTTC
NA | TRBJ2-7 | TRBV11-2 | TRBD1 | CASSSGGSYEQYF | TGTGCCAGCAGCTCAGGGGGATCCTACGAGCAGTACTTC
NA | TRBJ2-7 | TRBV19 | TRBD2 | CASSIVAGTSSYEQYF | TGTGCCAGTAGTATAGTGGCCGGGACTAGTTCCTACGAGCAGTACTTC
few | TRBJ1-1 | TRBV6-6 | TRBD1 | CASSTSSGTATFF | TGTGCCAGCAGTACCTCCTCCGGGACAGCCACTTTCTTT
NA | TRBJ1-1 | TRBV27 | NA | CASSWGPKGGTEAFF | TGTGCCAGCAGTTGGGGGCCGAAGGGCGGCACTGAAGCTTTCTTT
NA | TRBJ2-1 | TRBV27 | TRBD2 | CASSSPGTSIHNEQFF | TGTGCCAGCAGTTCCCCCGGGACTAGCATACACAATGAGCAGTTCTTC
NA | TRBJ2-7 | TRBV16 | NA | CASSPPGTNSYEQYF | TGTGCCAGCAGCCCACCAGGAACGAACTCCTACGAGCAGTACTTC
NA | TRBJ2-1 | TRBV15 | TRBD2 | CATEREGVAGGDEQFF | TGTGCCACTGAGAGGGAAGGGGTAGCGGGAGGTGATGAGCAGTTCTTC
once | TRBJ1-5 | TRBV19 | NA | CASSIMRTVDQPQHF | TGTGCCAGTAGTATAATGCGGACAGTGGATCAGCCCCAGCATTTT
NA | TRBJ2-5 | TRBV27 | NA | CASGLRGRGEQETQYF | TGTGCCAGCGGTTTAAGGGGGCGGGGTGAACAAGAGACCCAGTACTTC
NA | TRBJ1-5 | TRBV4-1 | NA | CASSPLDPGQPQHF | TGCGCCAGCAGTCCTCTCGACCCCGGGCAGCCCCAGCATTTT
NA | TRBJ1-2 | TRBV12-5 | NA | CASGLARAGLKVDGYTF | TGTGCTAGTGGTTTGGCCCGAGCGGGGTTAAAGGTAGATGGCTACACCTTC
NA | TRBJ1-1 | TRBV12-5 | NA | CASVRGQSEAFF | TGTGCTAGTGTCAGAGGACAATCTGAAGCTTTCTTT
NA | TRBJ2-1 | TRBV7-9 | TRBD2 | CASSSFSGRGGINEQFF | TGTGCCAGCAGCTCCTTTAGCGGGAGAGGTGGCATCAATGAGCAGTTCTTC
NA | TRBJ2-7 | TRBV9 | TRBD2 | CASSAGPWGGYEQYF | TGTGCCAGCAGCGCAGGTCCCTGGGGGGGCTACGAGCAGTACTTC
NA | TRBJ2-7 | TRBV19 | TRBD2 | CASATSGSSYEQYF | TGTGCCAGTGCCACTAGCGGGAGCTCCTACGAGCAGTACTTC
NA | TRBJ1-5 | TRBV30 | NA | CAWSFDRWNQPQHF | TGTGCCTGGAGTTTCGACAGGTGGAATCAGCCCCAGCATTTT
NA | TRBJ1-1 | TRBV7-2 | NA | CASSHNRVEAFF | TGTGCCAGCAGCCATAATCGGGTCGAAGCTTTCTTT
NA | TRBJ2-3 | TRBV10-1 | NA | CASSTGGTDTQYF | TGCGCCAGCAGTACGGGAGGCACAGATACGCAGTATTTT
NA | TRBJ1-4 | TRBV5-4 | NA | CASSLQGGEEKLFF | TGTGCCAGCAGCTTACAGGGAGGGGAAGAAAAACTGTTTTTT